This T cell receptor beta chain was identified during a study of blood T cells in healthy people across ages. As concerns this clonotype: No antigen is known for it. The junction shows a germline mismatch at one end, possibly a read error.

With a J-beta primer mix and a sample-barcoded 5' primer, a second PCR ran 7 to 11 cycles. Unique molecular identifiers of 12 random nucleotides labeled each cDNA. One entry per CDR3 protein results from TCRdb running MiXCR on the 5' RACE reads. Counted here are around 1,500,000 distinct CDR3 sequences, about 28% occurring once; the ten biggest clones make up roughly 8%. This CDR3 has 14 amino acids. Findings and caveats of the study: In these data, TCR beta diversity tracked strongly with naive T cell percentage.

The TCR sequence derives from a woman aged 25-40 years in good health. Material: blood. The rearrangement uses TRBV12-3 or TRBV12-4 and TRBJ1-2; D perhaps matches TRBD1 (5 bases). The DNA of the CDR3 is TGTGCCAGCAGTCTCGGGACCGATAGTTATGGCTGCACCTTC. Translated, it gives CASSLGTDSYGCTF.